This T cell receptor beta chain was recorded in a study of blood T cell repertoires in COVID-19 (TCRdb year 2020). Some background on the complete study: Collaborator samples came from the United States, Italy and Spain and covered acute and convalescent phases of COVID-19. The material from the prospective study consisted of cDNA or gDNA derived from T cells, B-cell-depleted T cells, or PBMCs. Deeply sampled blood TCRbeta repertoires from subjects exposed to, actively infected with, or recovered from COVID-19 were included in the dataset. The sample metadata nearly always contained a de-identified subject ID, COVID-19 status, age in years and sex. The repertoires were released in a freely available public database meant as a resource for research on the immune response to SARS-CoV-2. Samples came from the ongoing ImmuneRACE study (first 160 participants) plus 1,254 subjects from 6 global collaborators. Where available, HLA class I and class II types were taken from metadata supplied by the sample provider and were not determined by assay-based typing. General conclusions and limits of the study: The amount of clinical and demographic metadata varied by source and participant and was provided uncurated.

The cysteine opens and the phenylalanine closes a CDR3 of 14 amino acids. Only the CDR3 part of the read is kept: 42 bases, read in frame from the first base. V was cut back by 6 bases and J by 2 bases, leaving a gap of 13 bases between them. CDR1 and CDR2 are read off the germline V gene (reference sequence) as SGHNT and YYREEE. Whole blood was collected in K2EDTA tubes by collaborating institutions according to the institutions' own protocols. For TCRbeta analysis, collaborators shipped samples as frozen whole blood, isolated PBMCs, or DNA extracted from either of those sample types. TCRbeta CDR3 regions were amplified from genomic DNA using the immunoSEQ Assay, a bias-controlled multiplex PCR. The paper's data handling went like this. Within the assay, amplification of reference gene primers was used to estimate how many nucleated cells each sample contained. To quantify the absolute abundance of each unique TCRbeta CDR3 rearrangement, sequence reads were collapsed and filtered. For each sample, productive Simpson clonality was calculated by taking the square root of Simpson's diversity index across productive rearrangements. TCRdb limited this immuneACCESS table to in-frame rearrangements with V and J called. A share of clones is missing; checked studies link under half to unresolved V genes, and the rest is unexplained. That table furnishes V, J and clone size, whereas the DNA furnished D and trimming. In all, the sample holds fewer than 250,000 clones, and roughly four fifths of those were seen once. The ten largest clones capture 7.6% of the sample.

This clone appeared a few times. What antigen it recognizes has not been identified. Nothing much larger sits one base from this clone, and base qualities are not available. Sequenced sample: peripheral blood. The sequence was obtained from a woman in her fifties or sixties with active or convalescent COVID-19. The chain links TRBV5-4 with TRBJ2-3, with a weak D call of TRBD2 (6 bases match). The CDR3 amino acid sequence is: CASKPGGATDTQYF. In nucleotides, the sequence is TGTGCCAGCAAACCAGGCGGGGCCACAGATACGCAGTATTTT.